The sequence of this T cell receptor (beta chain) was determined in a study of cytomegalovirus exposure and HLA in healthy donors. CDR3 length: 13 amino acids. The germline CDR1 and CDR2 sequences are ENHRY and SYGVKD. Between the trimmed V and J ends, which lost 10 bases and 4 bases, there was a span of 16 bases. There are a few counts of this clone. Antigen: not known. Donors likely had unrecorded immune exposures despite being nominally healthy when sampled. Broader study findings: A missense variant in DCLRE1C was later tied to TCR beta V- and J-gene trimming. Versus the roughly 670-donor mean, an Asian-associated ancestry cluster reportedly showed fewer N-insertions in a later analysis. Analyzed later, most CMV-associated TCR beta chains appeared HLA-restricted.

PCR amplification relied on 60 Vbeta primers (plus 13 Jbeta primers). The table came from immunoSEQ multiplex PCR; TCRdb's copy has only in-frame clones and leaves some out. The table has roughly 200,000 clones, around 70% seen once; the top ten hold roughly 2.5%. The chain carries TRBV10-3 and TRBJ1-1; perhaps TRBD1 as D (5 bases). This clonotype was obtained from a man aged 40-55 years in good health and CMV-seropositive. What was sequenced was PBMCs. The DNA for the CDR3 is TGTGCCACCCAGGTGTCGGGGGGCACTGAAGCTTTCTTT. Amino acids: CATQVSGGTEAFF.